The 26 T cell receptor beta chains reported below all come from one sample, sequenced in a study of the immune and genomic landscape of osteosarcoma (dated by TCRdb to about 2020). The library was made by the immunoSEQ multiplex PCR assay. The table was pulled from immuneACCESS by TCRdb, which kept in-frame rearrangements only. Such tables lose some clones; where checked, under half of the loss comes from unresolved V genes, and the rest has no known cause. Recorded for this sample are about 2,700 clones; over 60% of them occurred a single time. The ten most abundant clones make up about a sixth of the sample. Sequences were obtained from tumor tissue from a local recurrence in the femur. The cell subset or site label corresponds to: locally recurrent osteosarcoma tumor. These receptor sequences come from a man aged 18-30 years with osteosarcoma. The age is the age at diagnosis.

The V call is TRBV2, the J call TRBJ2-3, with 10 bases identical to TRBD2. Germline V lookup: CDR1 SNHLY, CDR2 FYNNEI. The CDR3 is 17 residues long. V lost 3 bases, J lost 2 bases, and 8 bases stayed unmatched. For the CDR3, the DNA is TGTGCCAGCAGTGAGTACATAGCGGGGGGTGTCACAGATACGCAGTATTTT. The encoded protein is CASSEYIAGGVTDTQYF.

This rearrangement joins TRBV6-5 to TRBJ1-6; D not resolved. CDR3 length equals 14 residues. Germline V gene sequence: CDR1 MNHEY, CDR2 SVGAGI. Trimming removed 6 bases from V and 9 bases from J, with 15 bases in between. The CDR3 sequence is CASSSGRVGSPLHF. In DNA, the CDR3 is TGTGCCAGCAGCAGCGGCAGAGTGGGTTCACCCCTCCACTTT.

The J gene is TRBJ1-6, the V gene TRBV19; 8 positions agree with TRBD1. Germline V gene data show CDR1 as LNHDA and CDR2 as SQIVND (reference sequence). This CDR3 region has 15 residues. Trimming cost V 2 bases and J 6 bases; bases outside gene matches: 3. In DNA, the CDR3 is TGTGCCAGTAGTATACTCGGGACAGGTAATTCACCCCTCCACTTT. Translating gives CASSILGTGNSPLHF. Based on the CDR3 plus reference TRBV19 and TRBJ1-6, the full variable domain is DGGITQSPKYLFRKEGQNVTLSCEQNLNHDAMYWYRQDPGQGLRLIYYSQIVNDFQKGDIAEGYSVSREKKESFPLTVTSAQKNPTAFYLCASSILGTGNSPLHFGNGTRLTVT.

This sequence joins TRBV27 and TRBJ2-1; 9 bases are a match to TRBD1. The junction had 6 bases not matched to a gene; V was cut back by 7 bases and J by 2 bases. This CDR3 comprises 15 residues. The germline CDR1 and CDR2 sequences are MNHEY and SMNVEV (reference sequence). The CDR3 DNA reads as TGTGCCAGCACTTCTACAGGGGGCGCCTACAATGAGCAGTTCTTC. Its translation is CASTSTGGAYNEQFF.

The chain couples TRBV6-4 to TRBJ2-3; D is possibly TRBD1 or TRBD2 (5 bases each). This CDR3 has 14 amino acids. Germline CDR1 MRHNA, CDR2 SNTAGT. Trimming removed 0 bases at V and 6 bases at J, with 10 bases between. The CDR3 spells CASSDSRGGDTQYF. As DNA, the CDR3 is TGTGCCAGCAGTGACTCGAGGGGTGGGGATACGCAGTATTTT.

The chain has TRBV9 and TRBJ2-7; perhaps TRBD1 as D (6 bases). The CDR3 contains 15 residues. Deletions cut 4 bases from V and 2 bases from J, with 16 bases between. The germline CDR1 and CDR2 sequences are SGDLS and YYNGEE. CDR3 nucleotides: TGTGCCAGCAGCATCTCCTACAGGGAAACCTACGAGCAGTACTTC. Protein: CASSISYRETYEQYF.

The chain is built from TRBV27 and TRBJ2-1; 12 bases line up with TRBD2. CDR3 length: 15 amino acids. Germline CDR1 is MNHEY and CDR2 is SMNVEV (reference sequence). J lost 8 bases, V lost 5 bases, and 7 bases had no gene match. This CDR3 is CASSARTSGVDEQFF. CDR3 in DNA: TGTGCCAGCAGTGCTCGGACTAGCGGGGTGGATGAGCAGTTCTTC.

The chain links TRBV30 to TRBJ1-5, with 7 bases that match TRBD1. CDR3 size: 14 residues. V was pared by 3 bases and J by 1 base, with 3 bases of the junction left unmatched. Per germline, CDR1 GTSNPN and CDR2 SVGIG (reference sequence). In DNA form, the CDR3 reads TGTGCCTGGAGCCCGACAGGGAGCAATCAGCCCCAGCATTTT. Amino acids: CAWSPTGSNQPQHF. Filled out from reference TRBV30 and TRBJ1-5, the complete variable domain reads SQTIHQWPATLVQPVGSPLSLECTVEGTSNPNLYWYRQAAGRGLQLLFYSVGIGQISSEVPQNLSASRPQDRQFILSSKKLLLSDSGFYLCAWSPTGSNQPQHFGDGTRLSIL.

This clone was counted a few times. The gene calls are TRBV7-2 and TRBJ1-2; TRBD1 might be the D (5 bases). The CDR3 loop spans 13 amino acids. Germline-derived CDR1 and CDR2 are SGHTA and FQGNSA. V was pared by 5 bases and J by 6 bases, with 13 bases between. The CDR3 loop reads CASSHQGIDGYTF. As DNA, the CDR3 is TGTGCCAGCAGCCACCAGGGTATAGATGGCTACACCTTC. Combining the CDR3 with reference TRBV7-2 and TRBJ1-2 gives the whole variable domain GAGVSQSPSNKVTEKGKDVELRCDPISGHTALYWYRQSLGQGLEFLIYFQGNSAPDKSGLPSDRFSAERTGGSVSTLTIQRTQQEDSAVYLCASSHQGIDGYTFGSGTRLTVV.

V and J are TRBV27 and TRBJ1-6; 8 nucleotides line up with TRBD1. Germline V gene sequence: CDR1 MNHEY, CDR2 SMNVEV (reference sequence). V gave up 5 bases and J gave up 8 bases; unmatched junction bases: 8. CDR3 length equals 15 residues. The CDR3 loop is CASSADRARDSPLHF. The CDR3 DNA reads TGTGCCAGCAGTGCGGACAGGGCTCGAGATTCACCCCTCCACTTT.

The chain has TRBV14 and TRBJ2-7, with D unresolved. CDR1 and CDR2 from the germline V gene are SGHDN and FVKESK. The CDR3 covers 11 residues. V dropped 3 bases and J dropped 10 bases, with 10 bases sitting between them. The DNA for the CDR3 is TGTGCCAGCAGCCAGGACCGCCTTCAGTACTTC. Protein sequence: CASSQDRLQYF.

The chain employs TRBV20-1 and TRBJ1-1; D gene unclear. Germline CDR1 and CDR2: DFQATT and SNEGSKA (reference sequence). Deletions cut 3 bases from V and 7 bases from J, with 9 bases between. The CDR3 consists of 11 residues. CDR3 region: CSASRRLEAFF. CDR3 coding DNA: TGCAGTGCTAGTCGACGGCTTGAAGCTTTCTTT.

This clone came up a few times. The chain uses TRBV18 and TRBJ2-2, with D hard to call. In germline, CDR1 is KGHSH, CDR2 LQKENI. Trimming left V 3 bases short and J 6 bases short, with 8 bases between. The CDR3 has 13 residues. CDR3 in amino acids: CASSPLTPGELFF. For the CDR3, the DNA is TGTGCCAGCTCACCTTTGACCCCCGGGGAGCTGTTTTTT. The full variable domain, rest sourced from reference TRBV18 and TRBJ2-2, is NAGVMQNPRHLVRRRGQEARLRCSPMKGHSHVYWYRQLPEEGLKFMVYLQKENIIDESGMPKERFSAEFPKEGPSILRIQQVVRGDSAAYFCASSPLTPGELFFGEGSRLTVL.

This chain links TRBV5-6 with TRBJ1-1; TRBD1 matches at 10 bases. CDR1 and CDR2 from the germline V gene are SGHDT and YYEEEE. Unmatched junction bases numbered 8, after V lost 4 bases and J lost 5 bases. The CDR3 contains 15 residues. The CDR3 reads CASSRYDRGRTEAFF. The DNA of the CDR3 is TGTGCCAGCAGCCGATACGACAGGGGGCGAACTGAAGCTTTCTTT.

This sequence joins TRBV10-2 and TRBJ2-7; D may be TRBD1 (7 bases). V dropped 3 bases and J dropped 2 bases, with 11 bases sitting between them. From germline, CDR1 is WSHSY and CDR2 SAAADI. CDR3 length: 14 residues. DNA of the CDR3: TGCGCCAGCAGTGACACAGGGGAGGCCTACGAGCAGTACTTC. Protein sequence: CASSDTGEAYEQYF.

This clone was seen a few times. The chain links TRBV10-3 to TRBJ1-1; D is possibly TRBD1 (5 bases). CDR1 and CDR2 (germline): ENHRY, SYGVKD. V shed 7 bases and J shed 1 base, with 10 bases lying between them. The CDR3 contains 13 residues. DNA for the CDR3: TGTGCCATCAATCAGGGACCGAACACTGAAGCTTTCTTT. Protein sequence: CAINQGPNTEAFF.

This clone was observed a few times. The V gene is TRBV11-2, the J gene TRBJ2-2; D gene ambiguous. V lost 2 bases to trimming and J lost 13 bases, with 8 bases between them. The CDR3 spans 11 residues. Germline CDR1 and CDR2: SGHAT and FQNNGV. The DNA of the CDR3 is TGTGCCAGCAGCTTACCCCCGGGGCTGTTTTTT. This sequence encodes CASSLPPGLFF.

This chain uses TRBV28 with TRBJ2-1; TRBD2 matches at 8 bases. Germline V CDR1 and CDR2: MDHEN, SYDVKM. CDR3 length: 15 amino acids. V lost 5 bases and J lost 9; bases outside the gene matches: 12. The CDR3 nucleotides read TGTGCCAGCAGTAAAAAAGCGGGAGTCATCAGTGAGCAGTTCTTC. It translates to CASSKKAGVISEQFF.

The chain couples TRBV5-3 to TRBJ2-7; either TRBD1 or TRBD2 may fit D (6 bases each). TRBV5-3 is an open reading frame whose function is uncertain. Trimming pared 4 bases from V and 4 bases from J, leaving 18 bases between. This CDR3 has 15 amino acids. In nucleotides, the CDR3 is TGTGCCAGAAGCAGACCGGAGAGGGGGGTTTACGAGCAGTACTTC. It yields the protein CARSRPERGVYEQYF.

This clone was detected a few times. The chain joins TRBV10-3 to TRBJ1-2; no definite D call. CDR1 is ENHRY and CDR2 is SYGVKD in the germline V gene. V lost 3 bases, J lost 9 bases, and 11 bases lay in between. This CDR3 has 12 residues. The CDR3 DNA sequence: TGTGCCATCAGTGACGGGCCGACAAGCTACACCTTC. Translating gives CAISDGPTSYTF.

The CDR3 loop is CASSPQSFEAFF. CDR3 coding DNA: TGTGCCAGCAGCCCCCAGTCTTTTGAAGCTTTCTTT. This chain links TRBV7-2 with TRBJ1-1, with unresolved D. The CDR3 totals 12 residues. The V and J ends lost 5 bases and 7 bases respectively, with 11 bases between them. CDR1 and CDR2 from the germline V gene are SGHTA and FQGNSA. The full variable domain, completed using reference TRBV7-2 and TRBJ1-1, is GAGVSQSPSNKVTEKGKDVELRCDPISGHTALYWYRQSLGQGLEFLIYFQGNSAPDKSGLPSDRFSAERTGGSVSTLTIQRTQQEDSAVYLCASSPQSFEAFFGQGTRLTVV.

The chain employs TRBV5-1 and TRBJ2-2, with 8 bases lining up with TRBD1. Germline V CDR1 and CDR2: SGHRS, YFSETQ. The CDR3 is made up of 18 amino acids. V was pared by 0 bases and J by 6 bases, with 13 bases of the junction left unmatched. CDR3 sequence: CASSLAVPGGARSGELFF. CDR3 sequence (DNA): TGCGCCAGCAGCTTGGCCGTTCCAGGGGGCGCGAGGTCCGGGGAGCTGTTTTTT.

The gene calls are TRBV19 and TRBJ1-1; 7 bases line up with TRBD1. J was trimmed by 0 bases and V by 4 bases; bases with no gene match: 8. CDR1 is LNHDA and CDR2 is SQIVND in the germline V gene (reference sequence). This CDR3 is built from 16 residues. The CDR3 loop is CASSRDRDRVNTEAFF. CDR3 DNA: TGTGCCAGTAGTAGAGACAGGGACCGGGTGAACACTGAAGCTTTCTTT.

This clone was detected only once. The chain uses TRBV19 and TRBJ2-1, with 10 bases lining up with TRBD1. The V and J ends lost 5 bases and 7 bases, in that order; junction bases with no gene match: 11. Germline CDR1 and CDR2: LNHDA and SQIVND (reference sequence). There are 16 residues in the CDR3. CDR3 DNA sequence: TGTGCCAGTAGTCCCCCGGGACAGGGGTATATGAATGAGCAGTTCTTC. Its translation: CASSPPGQGYMNEQFF.

V gene TRBV7-3 combines with J gene TRBJ2-5; TRBD1 matches at 9 bases. V shed 5 bases, J shed 4 bases, and the junction held 5 bases outside the gene matches. Germline CDR1 and CDR2: SGHTA and FQGTGA. The CDR3 has 14 residues. As DNA, the CDR3 is TGTGCCAGCAGCACAGGGACAGGGCTAGAGACCCAGTACTTC. Translation gives CASSTGTGLETQYF.

Notes on this clone: A junction boundary mismatches the germline segment, possibly from a read error. Additional DNA sequences in this sample encode the identical CDR3. J is TRBJ2-2 and V is TRBV27; 10 bases fit TRBD1. CDR3 length equals 16 residues. The germline CDR1 and CDR2 sequences are MNHEY and SMNVEV (reference sequence). CDR3 nucleotide sequence: TGTGCCAGCAGTCCGTGGACAGGGGGATTGGACGGGGAACTGTTTTTT. It translates to CASSPWTGGLDGELFF.